Shown below are 22 T cell receptor beta chains from a single sample sequenced in a study of human T cells and chemical hapten exposure. This sample's time point: patch test 1, 2 weeks after DPC sensitization. As for treatment: therapeutic diphenylcyclopropenone sensitization with weekly scalp DPC. TCRdb itself ran the RACE reads through MiXCR, one entry per CDR3 protein. The sample consists of 370,000 or so distinct CDR3 sequences, nearly 5% of them appearing once. The specimen comprised whole blood, sampled in connection with sensitization to the hapten diphenylcyclopropenone (DPC). The source is a woman aged 45-60 years with alopecia areata. Some clones in this sample may be carry-over from other donors' samples.

This clonotype was detected only a few times. This chain links TRBV29-1 with TRBJ2-2; possible D gene TRBD2, 5 bases. V dropped 7 bases and J dropped 7 bases, with 10 bases sitting between them. CDR3 size: 11 residues. Germline V gene data show CDR1 as SQVTM and CDR2 as ANQGSEA. CDR3 sequence: CSGREYGELFF. DNA for the CDR3: TGCAGCGGTAGGGAGTACGGGGAGCTGTTTTTT.

This clonotype has at least ten counts. The chain employs TRBV2 and TRBJ1-2, with D uncertain. The CDR3 is 12 amino acids. Germline V gene sequence: CDR1 SNHLY, CDR2 FYNNEI. Trimming removed 8 bases from V and 4 bases from J, with 11 bases in between. The chain's CDR3 is CASRWNGYGYTF. CDR3 bases: TGTGCCAGCCGTTGGAACGGCTATGGCTACACCTTC.

This clonotype has a count of ten or more. The chain combines TRBV5-6 with TRBJ2-5, with unresolved D. The CDR3 consists of 15 residues. With 0 bases removed from V and 2 bases from J, the gap between germline ends came to 11 bases. The germline gives CDR1 SGHDT, CDR2 YYEEEE. CDR3 nucleotides: TGTGCCAGCAGCTTGGAGGTCCGCCCTCAAGAGACCCAGTACTTC. Its translation: CASSLEVRPQETQYF.

The chain recombines TRBV7-3 with TRBJ2-1; a possible D gene is TRBD2 (6 bases). This CDR3 is 15 amino acids long. The germline V gene has CDR1 SGHTA and CDR2 FQGTGA. Trimming pared 5 bases from V and 4 bases from J, leaving 15 bases between. CDR3 residues: CASSPGTGVYNEQFF. DNA for the CDR3: TGTGCCAGCAGCCCCGGGACGGGGGTATACAATGAGCAGTTCTTC.

Ten or more counts support this clonotype. The V gene is TRBV12-3 or TRBV12-4, the J gene TRBJ1-1; D is uncertain. Trimming cost V 4 bases and J 7 bases, with 10 bases left between them. The CDR3 has 12 residues. The CDR3 DNA is TGTGCCAGCAGTTACGGGCCGTATGAAGCTTTCTTT. It specifies CASSYGPYEAFF.

This clonotype was seen a few times. The DNA for the CDR3 is TGTGCCAGCAGCCGGACAGGGGGCGCGACTCAGCCCCAGCATTTT. Protein product: CASSRTGGATQPQHF. The chain has TRBV7-6 and TRBJ1-5; 11 bases match TRBD1. From germline, CDR1 is SGHVS and CDR2 FNYEAQ. The trim removed 5 bases at V and 6 bases at J, leaving 6 bases unmatched. This CDR3 spans 15 amino acids.

On this clonotype itself: This may stem from a read error, because a much larger clone lies one nucleotide away. This chain joins TRBV2 and TRBJ2-7; D gene uncertain. Germline V gene data show CDR1 as SNHLY and CDR2 as FYNNEI. V was trimmed by 6 bases and J by 3 bases, leaving 6 bases between them. This CDR3 region has 11 residues. The CDR3 spells CASREFYEQYF. In DNA, the CDR3 is TGTGCCAGCAGGGAATTCTACGAGCAGTACTTC. Full variable domain (outside the CDR3, taken from reference TRBV2 and TRBJ2-7): EPEVTQTPSHQVTQMGQEVILRCVPISNHLYFYWYRQILGQKVEFLVSFYNNEISEKSEIFDDQFSVERPDGSNFTLKIRSTKLEDSAMYFCASREFYEQYFGPGTRLTVT.

At least ten counts were recorded for this clonotype. The genes are TRBV3-1 and TRBJ2-2, with 8 bases aligning to TRBD2. The CDR3 extends over 17 amino acids. Per germline, CDR1 LGHDT and CDR2 YNNKEL (reference sequence). With V trimmed by 2 bases and J by 6 bases, 11 bases remained unmatched. DNA for the CDR3: TGTGCCAGCAGCCAATGGTCCGGGACTAGTGGTCCCGGGGAGCTGTTTTTT. It codes for CASSQWSGTSGPGELFF.

This clonotype was recorded many times. The rearrangement joins TRBV6-2 or TRBV6-3 to TRBJ2-1; D not certain. Germline V gene sequence: CDR1 MNHEY, CDR2 SVGEGT. Trimming took off 8 bases at V and 7 bases at J, with 18 bases between the two ends. This CDR3 has 14 amino acids. The CDR3 region is CASARQVILNEQFF. CDR3 DNA: TGTGCCAGCGCCAGGCAGGTGATATTAAATGAGCAGTTCTTC.

The V call is TRBV25-1, the J call TRBJ1-1; D uncertain. This CDR3 spans 11 amino acids. Trimming shortened V by 4 bases and J by 10 bases, and 10 bases separated the two germline ends. Germline assignment: CDR1 MGHDK and CDR2 SYGVNS. The CDR3 loop reads CASSGRLVAFF. Here the CDR3 DNA reads TGTGCCAGCAGTGGCCGGTTAGTAGCTTTCTTT.

CDR3 residues: CASSLLTGGGGNTIYF. The DNA for the CDR3 is TGTGCCAGCAGTCTGCTGACAGGGGGCGGTGGAAACACCATATATTTT. The V gene is TRBV12-3 or TRBV12-4, the J gene TRBJ1-3; 10 nucleotides agree with TRBD1. CDR3 size: 16 residues. V lost 5 bases to trimming and J lost 3 bases; unmatched junction nucleotides: 7.

Many counts were recorded for this clonotype. The rearrangement joins TRBV9 to TRBJ2-5, with 14 bases matching TRBD2. Unmatched junction bases numbered 2, after V lost 3 bases and J lost 1 base. Germline assignment: CDR1 SGDLS and CDR2 YYNGEE. This CDR3 is built from 16 residues. This CDR3 reads CASSAGTSGGQETQYF. The CDR3 DNA reads TGTGCCAGCAGCGCCGGGACTAGCGGGGGCCAAGAGACCCAGTACTTC. Full variable domain (missing parts from reference TRBV9 and TRBJ2-5): DSGVTQTPKHLITATGQRVTLRCSPRSGDLSVYWYQQSLDQGLQFLIQYYNGEERAKGNILERFSAQQFPDLHSELNLSSLELGDSALYFCASSAGTSGGQETQYFGPGTRLLVL.

This clonotype has a count of ten or more. This sequence joins TRBV28 and TRBJ2-1; 15 bases map to TRBD2. Germline V gene lookup returns CDR1 MDHEN and CDR2 SYDVKM. The CDR3 is 19 residues long. V dropped 3 bases and J dropped 5; count of bases not matched to a gene: 11. DNA of the CDR3: TGTGCCAGCAGTTTCCACCCCGGGACTAGCGGGAGGTGGGACAATGAGCAGTTCTTC. Translated: CASSFHPGTSGRWDNEQFF.

This clonotype showed up many times. This chain uses TRBV24-1 with TRBJ2-2, with TRBD1 matching over 8 bases. CDR3 length equals 14 residues. The germline V gene has CDR1 KGHDR and CDR2 SFDVKD. J was trimmed by 4 bases and V by 5 bases; bases with no gene match: 2. DNA of the CDR3: TGTGCCACCAGTGGACAGGGGTCCACCGGGGAGCTGTTTTTT. Amino acid sequence: CATSGQGSTGELFF.

This clonotype was seen only a few times. The V call is TRBV5-1, the J call TRBJ1-6; 7 bases line up with TRBD1. The CDR3 is 15 amino acids. The germline gives CDR1 SGHRS, CDR2 YFSETQ. With 1 base clipped from V and 4 bases from J, the junction kept 2 bases outside the gene matches. The CDR3 region has the DNA TGCGCCAGCAGCTTGCAGGGGGGTTATAATTCACCCCTCCACTTT. This codes for CASSLQGGYNSPLHF.

In this sample, this clonotype turned up a few times. The chain is built from TRBV7-9 and TRBJ2-3; D may be TRBD1 or TRBD2 (6 bases each). The V end was cut by 8 bases, the J end by 2 bases, with 14 bases between. The CDR3 contains 14 residues. Germline V lookup: CDR1 SEHNR, CDR2 FQNEAQ (reference sequence). The CDR3 region has the DNA TGTGCCAGCCGGGGGCCACAGATCACAGATACGCAGTATTTT. Its protein product is CASRGPQITDTQYF.

In this sample, this clonotype turned up a few times. V is TRBV7-2 and J is TRBJ1-3, with D unresolved. This CDR3 has 13 residues. V dropped 5 bases and J dropped 4 bases, with 9 bases sitting between them. The V gene's germline CDR1 is SGHTA and CDR2 FQGNSA. CDR3 nucleotide sequence: TGTGCCAGCAGCCCCCCCCCAGGAAACACCATATATTTT. Its translation: CASSPPPGNTIYF.

This clonotype was recorded at least ten times. The V and J genes are TRBV12-3 or TRBV12-4 and TRBJ1-5; 7 nucleotides match TRBD1. The CDR3 is made up of 14 amino acids. Unmatched junction bases numbered 5, after V lost 7 bases and J lost 2 bases. CDR3 nucleotides: TGTGCCAGCACCCTCCAGGGGGGCAATCAGCCCCAGCATTTT. It yields the protein CASTLQGGNQPQHF.

Ten or more counts support this clonotype. This chain joins TRBV9 and TRBJ2-5; 8 nucleotides agree with TRBD2. V lost 4 bases and J lost 4; bases outside the gene matches: 9. Germline assignment: CDR1 SGDLS and CDR2 YYNGEE. CDR3 length: 15 amino acids. The CDR3 nucleotides read TGTGCCAGCAGCTACTCTGGACTAGCAGGAGAGACCCAGTACTTC. Translation: CASSYSGLAGETQYF.

The chain uses TRBV29-1 and TRBJ2-2; tentative D call: TRBD1 (6 bases). This CDR3 is 15 amino acids long. V shed 4 bases and J shed 1 base, with 13 bases lying between them. Germline V gene data show CDR1 as SQVTM and CDR2 as ANQGSEA. CDR3 nucleotide sequence: TGCAGCGTTGTAGGGGGACACCAGAACACCGGGGAGCTGTTTTTT. Translating gives CSVVGGHQNTGELFF.

There are many counts of this clonotype. The chain links TRBV10-3 to TRBJ1-2; perhaps TRBD1 as D (5 bases). V lost 2 bases, J lost 6 bases, and 10 bases lay in between. CDR1 is ENHRY, CDR2 SYGVKD, per germline. This CDR3 has 13 residues. The CDR3 DNA sequence: TGTGCCATCAGTGAGGTCAGGGACCATGGCTACACCTTC. This encodes CAISEVRDHGYTF.

The V and J genes are TRBV6-1 and TRBJ1-1; 8 bases map to TRBD1. V was pared by 7 bases and J by 2 bases, with 6 bases of the junction left unmatched. The CDR3 has 14 amino acids. The germline V gene has CDR1 MNHNS and CDR2 SASEGT. CDR3 protein: CASKPGQGNTEAFF. The DNA of the CDR3 is TGTGCCAGCAAACCCGGACAGGGTAACACTGAAGCTTTCTTT.